The sequence of this T cell receptor (beta chain) was determined in a study of T cell responses to AZD1222 COVID-19 vaccine. The study, taken as a whole, reports: Only six people who got AZD1222 tested seropositive at baseline.

TCRdb keeps only in-frame clones here, not all; method: immunoSEQ multiplex PCR. The sample consists of 100,000 to 150,000 clones, approximately 90% of them appearing once. Concerning this clone itself: Its target is not known.

There are 12 residues in the CDR3. Germline values: CDR1 LNHDA, CDR2 SQIVND (reference sequence). V lost 6 bases and J 10 bases, leaving 12 bases between the germline ends. The source of this sequence is an adult who received the AZD1222 COVID-19 vaccine. This specimen consisted of peripheral blood, obtained 28 days after the second AZD1222 dose. The rearrangement uses TRBV19 and TRBJ1-4; perhaps TRBD1 as D (5 bases). The CDR3 DNA follows: TGTGCCAGTAGGGACTCCGGGGGAAAACTGTTTTTT. This sequence encodes CASRDSGGKLFF.